The T cell receptor (beta chain) under discussion was sequenced for a study of graft-versus-host responses after intestinal transplantation. In the study overall: Tacrolimus and steroids were given for about 3 years to all recipients after anti-thymocyte globulin induction.

Broader study findings: Graft-donor T cell macrochimerism coincided with high graft-versus-host to host-versus-graft clonal ratios in allografts. The highest levels of circulating GvH clones went along with early declines in HvG clones after transplant.

About this clone: Its antigen is not identified.

Clones were sequenced by immunoSEQ multiplex PCR, and TCRdb holds only the in-frame ones, with some missing. The repertoire holds about 70,000 clones, with about 87% as singletons. The origin of this receptor is a human donor who was the organ donor for an intestinal transplant. The sample was unstimulated CD4+ T cells sorted from spleen or lymph node cells, taken before transplant.

In DNA, the CDR3 is TGTGCCAGCAGCGGAGGACAAGCGCGGACCGGGGAGCTGTTTTTT. It is translated as CASSGGQARTGELFF. The chain joins TRBV9 to TRBJ2-2, with D possibly matching TRBD1 (5 bases). The CDR3 spans 15 residues. Per the germline V gene, CDR1 is SGDLS and CDR2 is YYNGEE. The ends were cut back, 3 bases at V and 5 bases at J, with 14 bases in the middle.